This T cell receptor (beta chain) was sequenced in a study of neoadjuvant anti-PD-1 for oral cavity cancer. Study as a whole: Patients without progression received a fourth nivolumab dose around day 43, then surgical resection on days 50-56. Whole-study results and caveats: Treg/Th17 ratio rose with pretreatment blood and fell with post-treatment tumor TCRbeta clonality.

Time point specified: after neoadjuvant nivolumab, at surgical resection. Germline CDR1 and CDR2: SGDLS and YYNGEE. Trimming removed 3 bases from V and 5 bases from J, with 8 bases in between. The CDR3 covers 13 residues. To note about this clone: Antigen: not known.

This table comes from immunoSEQ multiplex PCR, and its TCRdb copy is limited to in-frame clones, with some not included. The sample lists tens of thousands of clones, less than 35% seen once, with about a sixth in the top ten. This sequence was found in a person aged 35 to 85 with oral cavity squamous cell carcinoma. The sequenced sample was tumor tissue, obtained after nivolumab (anti-PD-1) treatment. The genes are TRBV9 and TRBJ1-4; D is uncertain. The CDR3: CASSGWGNEKLFF. The DNA of the CDR3 is TGTGCCAGCAGCGGATGGGGAAATGAAAAACTGTTTTTT.